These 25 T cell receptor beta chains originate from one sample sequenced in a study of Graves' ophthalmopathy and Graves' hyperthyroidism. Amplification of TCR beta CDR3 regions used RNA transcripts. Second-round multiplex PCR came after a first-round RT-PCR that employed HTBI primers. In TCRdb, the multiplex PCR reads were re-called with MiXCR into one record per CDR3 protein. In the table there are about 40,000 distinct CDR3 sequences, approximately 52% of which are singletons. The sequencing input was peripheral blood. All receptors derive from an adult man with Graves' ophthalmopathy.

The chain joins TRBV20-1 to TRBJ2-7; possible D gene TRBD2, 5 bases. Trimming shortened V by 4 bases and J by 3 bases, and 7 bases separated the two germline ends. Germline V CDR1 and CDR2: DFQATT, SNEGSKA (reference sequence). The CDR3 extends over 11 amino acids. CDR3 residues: CSANRDYEQYF. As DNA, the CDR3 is TGCAGTGCTAACCGGGACTACGAGCAGTACTTC.

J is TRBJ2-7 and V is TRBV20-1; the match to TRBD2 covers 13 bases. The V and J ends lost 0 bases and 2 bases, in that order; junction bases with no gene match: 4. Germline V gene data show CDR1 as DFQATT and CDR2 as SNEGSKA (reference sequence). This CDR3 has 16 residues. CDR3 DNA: TGCAGTGCTAGAGATGGGACTAGCGGGACCACCTACGAGCAGTACTTC. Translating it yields CSARDGTSGTTYEQYF.

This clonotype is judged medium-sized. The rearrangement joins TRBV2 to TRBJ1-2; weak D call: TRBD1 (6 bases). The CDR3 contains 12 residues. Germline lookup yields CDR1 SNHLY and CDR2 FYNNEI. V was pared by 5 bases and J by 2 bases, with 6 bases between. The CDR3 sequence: CASSQGNYGYTF. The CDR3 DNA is TGTGCCAGCAGTCAGGGGAACTATGGCTACACCTTC. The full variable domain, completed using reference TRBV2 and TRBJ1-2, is EPEVTQTPSHQVTQMGQEVILRCVPISNHLYFYWYRQILGQKVEFLVSFYNNEISEKSEIFDDQFSVERPDGSNFTLKIRSTKLEDSAMYFCASSQGNYGYTFGSGTRLTVV.

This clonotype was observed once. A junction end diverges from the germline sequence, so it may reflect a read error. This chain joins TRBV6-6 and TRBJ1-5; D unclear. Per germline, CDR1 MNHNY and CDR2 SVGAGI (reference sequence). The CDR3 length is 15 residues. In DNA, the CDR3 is TGTGCCAGCAACCGAGTAGTGGGTTTGATTCACCCCCAGCACTTT. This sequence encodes CASNRVVGLIHPQHF.

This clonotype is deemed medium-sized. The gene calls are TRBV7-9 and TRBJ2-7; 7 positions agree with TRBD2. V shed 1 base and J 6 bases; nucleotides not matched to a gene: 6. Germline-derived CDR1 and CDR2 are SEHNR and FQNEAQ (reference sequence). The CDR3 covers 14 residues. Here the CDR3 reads CASSLVAGAIEQYF. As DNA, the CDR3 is TGTGCCAGCAGCTTAGTTGCGGGAGCGATCGAGCAGTACTTC.

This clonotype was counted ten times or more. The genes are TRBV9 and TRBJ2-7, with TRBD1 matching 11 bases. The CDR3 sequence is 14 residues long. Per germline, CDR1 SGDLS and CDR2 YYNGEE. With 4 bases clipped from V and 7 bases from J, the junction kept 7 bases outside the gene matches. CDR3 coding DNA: TGTGCCAGCAGCCCACACGGGACAGGGGGAGAGCAGTACTTC. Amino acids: CASSPHGTGGEQYF.

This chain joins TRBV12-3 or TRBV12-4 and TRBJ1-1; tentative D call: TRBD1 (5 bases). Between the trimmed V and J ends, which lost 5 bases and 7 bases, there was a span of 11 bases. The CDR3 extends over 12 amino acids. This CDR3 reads CASSQGIVEAFF. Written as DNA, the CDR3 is TGTGCCAGCAGTCAGGGTATAGTTGAAGCTTTCTTT.

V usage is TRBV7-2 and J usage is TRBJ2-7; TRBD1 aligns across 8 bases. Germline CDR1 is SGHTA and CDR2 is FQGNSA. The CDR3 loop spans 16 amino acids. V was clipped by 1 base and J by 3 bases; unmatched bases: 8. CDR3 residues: CASSLGTGRPLYEQYF. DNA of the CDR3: TGTGCCAGCAGCTTAGGGACAGGGAGGCCACTCTACGAGCAGTACTTC.

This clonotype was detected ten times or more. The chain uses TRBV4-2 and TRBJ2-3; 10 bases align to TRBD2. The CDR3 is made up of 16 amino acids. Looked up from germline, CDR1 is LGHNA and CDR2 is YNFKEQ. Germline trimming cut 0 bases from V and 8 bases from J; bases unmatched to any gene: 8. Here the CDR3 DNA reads TGTGCCAGCAGCCAAGAAATAGCGGGAGGACAAGGTACGCAGTATTTT. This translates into CASSQEIAGGQGTQYF.

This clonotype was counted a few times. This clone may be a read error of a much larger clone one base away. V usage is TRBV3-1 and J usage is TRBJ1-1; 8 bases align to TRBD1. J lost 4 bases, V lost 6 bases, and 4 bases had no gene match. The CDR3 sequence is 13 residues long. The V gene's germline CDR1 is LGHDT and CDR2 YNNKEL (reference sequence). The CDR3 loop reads CASSRQGSTEAFF. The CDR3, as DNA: TGTGCCAGCAGTCGACAGGGGAGCACTGAAGCTTTCTTT.

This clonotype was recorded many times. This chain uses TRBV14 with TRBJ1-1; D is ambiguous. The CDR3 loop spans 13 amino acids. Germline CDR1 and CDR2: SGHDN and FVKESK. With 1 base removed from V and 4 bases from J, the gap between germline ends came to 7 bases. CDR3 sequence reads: CASSQGLPTEAFF. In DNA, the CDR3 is TGTGCCAGCAGCCAAGGGTTACCCACTGAAGCTTTCTTT.

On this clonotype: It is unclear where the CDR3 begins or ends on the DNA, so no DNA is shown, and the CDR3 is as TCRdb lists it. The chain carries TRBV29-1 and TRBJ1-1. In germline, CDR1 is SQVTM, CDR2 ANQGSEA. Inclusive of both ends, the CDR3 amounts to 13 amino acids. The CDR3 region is CNVFGSVNTEAFF.

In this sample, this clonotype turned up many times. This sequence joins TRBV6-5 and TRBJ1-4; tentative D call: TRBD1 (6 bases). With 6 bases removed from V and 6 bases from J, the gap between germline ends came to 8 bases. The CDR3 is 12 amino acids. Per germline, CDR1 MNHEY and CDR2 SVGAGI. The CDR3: CASRNRDEKLFF. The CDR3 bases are TGTGCCAGCAGAAACAGGGATGAAAAACTGTTTTTT.

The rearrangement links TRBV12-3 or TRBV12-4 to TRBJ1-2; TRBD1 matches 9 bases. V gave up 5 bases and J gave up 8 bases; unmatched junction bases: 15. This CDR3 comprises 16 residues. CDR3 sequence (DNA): TGTGCCAGCAGTCCATGGACAGGGGACATGGGGTCGGGCTACACCTTC. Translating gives CASSPWTGDMGSGYTF.

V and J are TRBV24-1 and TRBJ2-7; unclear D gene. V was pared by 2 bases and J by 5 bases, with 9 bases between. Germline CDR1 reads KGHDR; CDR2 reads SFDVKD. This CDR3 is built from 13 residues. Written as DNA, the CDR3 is TGTGCCACCAGTGATTCCCCCAGCGACGAGCAGTACTTC. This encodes CATSDSPSDEQYF.

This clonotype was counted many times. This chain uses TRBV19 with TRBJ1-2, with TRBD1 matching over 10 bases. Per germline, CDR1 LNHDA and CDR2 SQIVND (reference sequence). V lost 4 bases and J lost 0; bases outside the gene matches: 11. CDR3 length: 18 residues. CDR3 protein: CASSTFRTGGEANYGYTF. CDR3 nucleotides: TGTGCCAGTAGTACCTTCCGGACAGGGGGAGAAGCTAACTATGGCTACACCTTC.

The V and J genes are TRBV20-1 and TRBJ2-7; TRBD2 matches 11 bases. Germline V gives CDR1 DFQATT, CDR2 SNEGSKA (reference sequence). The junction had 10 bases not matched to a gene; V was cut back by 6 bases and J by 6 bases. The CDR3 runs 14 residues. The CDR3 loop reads CSARALAGDREQYV. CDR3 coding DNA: TGCAGTGCAAGGGCACTAGCGGGGGATCGCGAGCAGTACGTC.

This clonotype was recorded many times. The CDR3 sequence: CASSLGAGGSYEQYV. The DNA of the CDR3 is TGTGCCAGCAGCTTGGGGGCAGGGGGCTCCTACGAGCAGTACGTC. The chain employs TRBV5-6 and TRBJ2-7, with TRBD1 matching 7 bases. The CDR3 contains 15 residues. Germline values: CDR1 SGHDT, CDR2 YYEEEE. V was clipped by 0 bases and J by 0 bases; unmatched bases: 3.

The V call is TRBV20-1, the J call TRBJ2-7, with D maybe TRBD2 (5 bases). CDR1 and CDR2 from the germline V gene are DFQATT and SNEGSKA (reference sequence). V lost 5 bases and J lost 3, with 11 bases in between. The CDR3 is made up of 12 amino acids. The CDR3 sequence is CSARLGDYEQYF. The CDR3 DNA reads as TGCAGTGCTCGGTTGGGAGACTACGAGCAGTACTTC.

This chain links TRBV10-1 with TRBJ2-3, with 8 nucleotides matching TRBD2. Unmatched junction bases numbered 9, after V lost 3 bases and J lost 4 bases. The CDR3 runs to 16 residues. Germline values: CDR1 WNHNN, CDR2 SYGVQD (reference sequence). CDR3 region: CASSEPGRAGADTQYF. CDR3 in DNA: TGCGCCAGCAGTGAACCCGGGAGGGCCGGGGCAGATACGCAGTATTTT.

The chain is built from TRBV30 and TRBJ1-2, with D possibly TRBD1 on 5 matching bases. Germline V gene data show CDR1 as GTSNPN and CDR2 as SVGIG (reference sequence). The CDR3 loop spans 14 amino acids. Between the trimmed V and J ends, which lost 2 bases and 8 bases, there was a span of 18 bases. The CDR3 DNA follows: TGTGCCTGGAGTATATCCAAGGGCAGGGAAGGCTACACCTTC. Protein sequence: CAWSISKGREGYTF.

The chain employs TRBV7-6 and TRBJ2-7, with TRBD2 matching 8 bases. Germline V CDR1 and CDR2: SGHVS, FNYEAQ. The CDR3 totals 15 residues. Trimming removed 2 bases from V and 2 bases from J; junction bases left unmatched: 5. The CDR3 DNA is TGTGCCAGCAGCTTATCGTCGGGAGGGGCCTACGAGCAGTACTTC. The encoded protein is CASSLSSGGAYEQYF.

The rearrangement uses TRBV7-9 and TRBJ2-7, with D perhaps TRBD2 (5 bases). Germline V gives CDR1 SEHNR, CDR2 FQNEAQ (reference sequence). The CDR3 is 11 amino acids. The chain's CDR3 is CASSLSGELYV. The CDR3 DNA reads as TGTGCCAGCAGCTTATCCGGGGAGCTGTACGTC.

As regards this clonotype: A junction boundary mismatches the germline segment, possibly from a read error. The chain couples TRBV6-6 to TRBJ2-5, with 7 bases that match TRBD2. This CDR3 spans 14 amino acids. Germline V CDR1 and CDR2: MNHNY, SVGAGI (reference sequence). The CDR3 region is CASLLGGGQETQYF. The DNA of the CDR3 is TGCGCCAGCCTCCTGGGCGGGGGCCAAGAGACCCAGTACTTC.

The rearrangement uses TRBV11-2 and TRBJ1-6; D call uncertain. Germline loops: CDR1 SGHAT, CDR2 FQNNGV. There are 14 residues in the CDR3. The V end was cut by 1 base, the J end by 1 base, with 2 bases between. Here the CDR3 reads CASSLGSYNSPLHF. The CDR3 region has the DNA TGTGCCAGCAGCTTAGGATCCTATAATTCACCCCTCCACTTT. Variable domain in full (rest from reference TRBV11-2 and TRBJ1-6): EAGVAQSPRYKIIEKRQSVAFWCNPISGHATLYWYQQILGQGPKLLIQFQNNGVVDDSQLPKDRFSAERLKGVDSTLKIQPAKLEDSAVYLCASSLGSYNSPLHFGNGTRLTVT.